The source of this T cell receptor (beta chain) is a study of blood T cell repertoires in COVID-19. The overall study: From T cells, B-cell-depleted T cells, or PBMCs came the material, which was cDNA or gDNA.

Some clones are missing from TCRdb's copy, which holds only in-frame ones; the method was immunoSEQ multiplex PCR. The data contain 50,000 to 60,000 clones, 65% to 90% of them singletons. The V gene's germline CDR1 is SQVTM and CDR2 ANQGSEA. The CDR3 is 13 amino acids. The V segment lost 7 bases and the J segment 6 bases; nucleotides outside the gene matches: 6. The TCR comes from a human donor in a cohort sampled during active COVID-19. Sequencing used peripheral blood. The V gene is TRBV29-1, the J gene TRBJ2-3, with 11 bases matching TRBD2. The CDR3 loop reads CSGISGRGDTQYF. DNA for the CDR3: TGCAGCGGGATTAGCGGGAGGGGGGATACGCAGTATTTT.